These 8 T cell receptor beta chains were sequenced from one sample in a study of beta chain features in type 1 diabetes. Study outcomes and limitations: When Type 1 diabetes patients were examined, their TCRB CDR3s proved moderately but significantly shorter in all four CD4+ subsets.

No cognate antigen is known for these TCRs. Sequenced material consisted of expressed TCRB transcripts (all of the isolated RNA was reverse transcribed). Clones were sequenced by immunoSEQ multiplex PCR, and TCRdb holds only the in-frame ones, with some missing. The repertoire holds 140,000 to 150,000 clones, with around 13% as singletons. Sequenced sample: central memory CD4+ T cells from blood. The source is a man in his late teens or twenties with type 1 diabetes.

This clone was counted a few times. This rearrangement joins TRBV7-3 to TRBJ2-3, with D perhaps TRBD2 (5 bases). Deletions cut 5 bases from V and 2 bases from J, with 11 bases between. Germline values: CDR1 SGHTA, CDR2 FQGTGA. The CDR3 runs to 14 residues. The CDR3 sequence is CASSKSGPTDTQYF. The CDR3 bases are TGTGCCAGCAGCAAGAGCGGTCCCACAGATACGCAGTATTTT.

The table lists this clone with a few counts. The chain's CDR3 is CASSLPTDTQYF. CDR3 DNA sequence: TGTGCCAGCAGCCTACCCACAGATACGCAGTATTTT. This rearrangement joins TRBV5-4 to TRBJ2-3; D remains unclear. The CDR3 runs 12 residues. V shed 4 bases and J shed 2 bases, with 5 bases lying between them. The germline V gene has CDR1 SGHNT and CDR2 YYREEE (reference sequence).

V and J are TRBV20-1 and TRBJ1-1, with a tentative D call TRBD1 (5 bases). V lost 6 bases and J 11 bases, leaving 16 bases between the germline ends. The CDR3 is 11 residues long. In germline, CDR1 is DFQATT, CDR2 SNEGSKA (reference sequence). The CDR3 DNA is TGCAGTGCCGCGGACACTCTCCCCGCTTTCTTT. Residues: CSAADTLPAFF.

This clone was counted only a few times. The chain recombines TRBV2 with TRBJ1-1; possibly TRBD1 for D (6 bases). CDR3 size: 13 residues. From germline, CDR1 is SNHLY and CDR2 FYNNEI. The V gene lost 6 bases and the J gene lost 1 base, with 9 bases spanning the gap. The CDR3 loop reads CASREQGNTEAFF. CDR3 coding DNA: TGTGCCAGCAGAGAACAGGGGAACACTGAAGCTTTCTTT.

This clone was found many times. CDR3 DNA sequence: TGCGCCAGCAGCTTAACAGGGTATGAGACCCAGTACTTC. Its protein product is CASSLTGYETQYF. The V gene is TRBV5-1, the J gene TRBJ2-5, with D perhaps TRBD1 (6 bases). The CDR3 totals 13 residues. V was clipped by 2 bases and J by 5 bases, with 10 bases between them. Germline values: CDR1 SGHRS, CDR2 YFSETQ.

As for this clone: This same CDR3 is encoded by further DNA sequences in the sample. The chain couples TRBV7-9 to TRBJ1-5; D unresolved. Trimming took 3 bases from V and 5 from J, leaving 8 bases between them. This CDR3 contains 13 residues. Germline V gene sequence: CDR1 SEHNR, CDR2 FQNEAQ (reference sequence). The CDR3 DNA reads as TGTGCCAGCAGCTTGATCGGGGATCAGCCCCAGCATTTT. It specifies CASSLIGDQPQHF. The whole variable domain, remainder taken from reference TRBV7-9 and TRBJ1-5, is DTGVSQNPRHKITKRGQNVTFRCDPISEHNRLYWYRQTLGQGPEFLTYFQNEAQLEKSRLLSDRFSAERPKGSFSTLEIQRTEQGDSAMYLCASSLIGDQPQHFGDGTRLSIL.

The chain recombines TRBV30 with TRBJ1-1; no reliable D call. In germline, CDR1 is GTSNPN, CDR2 SVGIG (reference sequence). The CDR3 spans 11 residues. Trimming left V 5 bases short and J 5 bases short, with 9 bases between. In DNA form, the CDR3 reads TGTGCCTGGGGTAGGGCGACTGAAGCTTTCTTT. This sequence encodes CAWGRATEAFF.

This clone has more than one count but fewer than ten. V and J are TRBV5-1 and TRBJ2-3; 12 bases fit TRBD2. Per germline, CDR1 SGHRS and CDR2 YFSETQ. The V and J ends lost 4 bases and 0 bases, in that order; junction bases with no gene match: 6. There are 17 residues in the CDR3. The CDR3 sequence: CASSTGLAGSSTDTQYF. CDR3 sequence (DNA): TGCGCCAGCAGCACTGGACTAGCGGGGAGTAGCACAGATACGCAGTATTTT.